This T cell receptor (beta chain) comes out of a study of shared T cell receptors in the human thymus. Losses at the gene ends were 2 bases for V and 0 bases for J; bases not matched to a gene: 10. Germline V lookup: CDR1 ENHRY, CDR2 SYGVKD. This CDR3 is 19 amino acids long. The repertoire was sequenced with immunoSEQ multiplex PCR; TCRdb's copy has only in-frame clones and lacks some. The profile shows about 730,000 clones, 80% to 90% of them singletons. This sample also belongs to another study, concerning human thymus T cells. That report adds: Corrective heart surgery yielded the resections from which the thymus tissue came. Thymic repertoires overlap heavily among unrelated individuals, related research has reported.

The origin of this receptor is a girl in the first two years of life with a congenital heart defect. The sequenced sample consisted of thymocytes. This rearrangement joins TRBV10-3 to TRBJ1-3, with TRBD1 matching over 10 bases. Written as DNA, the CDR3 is TGTGCCATCAGTGAGCCCGACAGGGGGCACCGGTTCTCTGGAAACACCATATATTTT. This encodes CAISEPDRGHRFSGNTIYF.